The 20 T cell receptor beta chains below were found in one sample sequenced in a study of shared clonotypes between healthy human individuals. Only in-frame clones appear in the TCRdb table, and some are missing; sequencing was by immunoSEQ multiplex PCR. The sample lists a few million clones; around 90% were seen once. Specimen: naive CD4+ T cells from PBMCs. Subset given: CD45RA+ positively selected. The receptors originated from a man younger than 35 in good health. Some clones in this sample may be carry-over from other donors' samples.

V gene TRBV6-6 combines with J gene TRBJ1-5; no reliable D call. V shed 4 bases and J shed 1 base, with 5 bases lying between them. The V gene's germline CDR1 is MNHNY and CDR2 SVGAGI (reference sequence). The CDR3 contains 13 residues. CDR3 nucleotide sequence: TGTGCCAGCAGTTTTGACAGCAATCAGCCCCAGCATTTT. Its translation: CASSFDSNQPQHF.

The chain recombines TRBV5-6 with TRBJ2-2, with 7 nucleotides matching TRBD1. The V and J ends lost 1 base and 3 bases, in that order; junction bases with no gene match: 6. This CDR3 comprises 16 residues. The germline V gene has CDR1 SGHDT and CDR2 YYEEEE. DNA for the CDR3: TGTGCCAGCAGCTTGTTCGACAGGGAAGACACCGGGGAGCTGTTTTTT. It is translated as CASSLFDREDTGELFF.

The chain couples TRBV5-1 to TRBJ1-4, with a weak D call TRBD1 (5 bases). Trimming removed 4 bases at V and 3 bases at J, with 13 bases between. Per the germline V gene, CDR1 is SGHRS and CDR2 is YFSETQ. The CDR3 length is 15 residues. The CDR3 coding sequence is TGCGCCAGCAGCATGGCAGGGTTATCTAATGAAAAACTGTTTTTT. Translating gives CASSMAGLSNEKLFF.

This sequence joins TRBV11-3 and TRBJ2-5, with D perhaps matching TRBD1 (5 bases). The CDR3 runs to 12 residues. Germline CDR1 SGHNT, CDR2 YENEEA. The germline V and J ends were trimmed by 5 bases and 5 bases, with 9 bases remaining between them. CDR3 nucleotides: TGTGCCAGCAGCCAGGGCTGGGAGACCCAGTACTTC. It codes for CASSQGWETQYF.

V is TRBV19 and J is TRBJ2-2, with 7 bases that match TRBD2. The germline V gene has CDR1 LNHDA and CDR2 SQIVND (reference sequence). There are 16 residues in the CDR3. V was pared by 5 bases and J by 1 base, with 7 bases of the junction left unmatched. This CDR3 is CASSPWGGENTGELFF. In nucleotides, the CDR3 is TGTGCCAGTAGTCCCTGGGGAGGGGAGAACACCGGGGAGCTGTTTTTT.

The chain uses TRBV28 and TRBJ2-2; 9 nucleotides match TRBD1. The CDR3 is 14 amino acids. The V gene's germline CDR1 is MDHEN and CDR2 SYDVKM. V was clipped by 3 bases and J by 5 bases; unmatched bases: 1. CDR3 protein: CASSFGTGTGELFF. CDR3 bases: TGTGCCAGCAGTTTCGGGACAGGGACCGGGGAGCTGTTTTTT.

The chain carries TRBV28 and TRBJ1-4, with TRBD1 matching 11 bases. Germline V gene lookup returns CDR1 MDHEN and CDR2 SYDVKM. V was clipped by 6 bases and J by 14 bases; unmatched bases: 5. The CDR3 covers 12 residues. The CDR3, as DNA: TGTGCCAGCAGGGACAGGGGGCTCACTCTGTTTTTT. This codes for CASRDRGLTLFF. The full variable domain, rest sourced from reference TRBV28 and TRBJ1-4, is DVKVTQSSRYLVKRTGEKVFLECVQDMDHENMFWYRQDPGLGLRLIYFSYDVKMKEKGDIPEGYSVSREKKERFSLILESASTNQTSMYLCASRDRGLTLFFGSGTQLSVL.

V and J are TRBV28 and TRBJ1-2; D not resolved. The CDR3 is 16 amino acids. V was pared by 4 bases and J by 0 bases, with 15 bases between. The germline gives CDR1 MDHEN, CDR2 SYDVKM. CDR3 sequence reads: CASSSPDKPTNYGYTF. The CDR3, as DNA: TGTGCCAGCAGTTCGCCTGACAAACCGACTAACTATGGCTACACCTTC.

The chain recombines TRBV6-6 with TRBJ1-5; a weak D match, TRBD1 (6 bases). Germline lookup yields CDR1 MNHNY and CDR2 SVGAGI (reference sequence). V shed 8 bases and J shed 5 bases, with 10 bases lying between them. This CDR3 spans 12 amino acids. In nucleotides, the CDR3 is TGTGCCAGCGGGAACAGGGATCAGCCCCAGCATTTT. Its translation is CASGNRDQPQHF.

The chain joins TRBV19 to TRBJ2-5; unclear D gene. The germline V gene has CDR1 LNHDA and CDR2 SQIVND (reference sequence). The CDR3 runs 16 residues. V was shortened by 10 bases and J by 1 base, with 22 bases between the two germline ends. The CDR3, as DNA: TGTGCCACCACTTCCGGAGCTTCTTCTGCCCAAGAGACCCAGTACTTC. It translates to CATTSGASSAQETQYF.

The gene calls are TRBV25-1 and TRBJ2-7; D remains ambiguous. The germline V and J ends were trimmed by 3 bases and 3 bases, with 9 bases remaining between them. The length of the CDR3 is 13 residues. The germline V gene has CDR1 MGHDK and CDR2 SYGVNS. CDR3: CASSEADVYEQYF. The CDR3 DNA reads TGTGCCAGCAGTGAGGCAGATGTCTACGAGCAGTACTTC.

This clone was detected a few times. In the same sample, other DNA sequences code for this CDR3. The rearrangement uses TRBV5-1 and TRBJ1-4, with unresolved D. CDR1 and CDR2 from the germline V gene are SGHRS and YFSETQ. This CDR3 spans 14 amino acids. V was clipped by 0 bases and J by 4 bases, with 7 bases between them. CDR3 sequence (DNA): TGCGCCAGCAGCTTGGGACGGATTAATGAAAAACTGTTTTTT. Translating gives CASSLGRINEKLFF.

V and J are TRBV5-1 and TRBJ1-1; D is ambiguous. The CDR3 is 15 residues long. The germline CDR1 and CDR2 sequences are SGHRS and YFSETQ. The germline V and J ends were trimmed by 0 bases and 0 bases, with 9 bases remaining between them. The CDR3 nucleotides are TGCGCCAGCAGCTTGGAGGGCAACATGAACACTGAAGCTTTCTTT. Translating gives CASSLEGNMNTEAFF.

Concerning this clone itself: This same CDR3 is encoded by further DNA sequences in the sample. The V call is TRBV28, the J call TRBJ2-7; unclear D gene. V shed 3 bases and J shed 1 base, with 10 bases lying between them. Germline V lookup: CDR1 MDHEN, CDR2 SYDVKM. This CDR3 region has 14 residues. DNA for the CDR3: TGTGCCAGCAGTTTTTCGGACGGTTCCTACGAGCAGTACTTC. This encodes CASSFSDGSYEQYF.

The CDR3: CASSFSGSSNTEAFF. CDR3 DNA: TGTGCCAGCAGCTTCTCAGGGTCCTCGAACACTGAAGCTTTCTTT. The rearrangement links TRBV11-3 to TRBJ1-1, with a tentative D call TRBD1 (5 bases). Trimming removed 3 bases at V and 1 base at J, with 12 bases between. This CDR3 is 15 amino acids long. Germline lookup yields CDR1 SGHNT and CDR2 YENEEA.

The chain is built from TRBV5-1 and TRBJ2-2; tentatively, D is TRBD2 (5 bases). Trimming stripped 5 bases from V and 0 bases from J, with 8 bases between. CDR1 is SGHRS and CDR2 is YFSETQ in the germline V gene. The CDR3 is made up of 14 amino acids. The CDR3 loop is CASRRDANTGELFF. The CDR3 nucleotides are TGCGCCAGCAGGAGGGATGCGAACACCGGGGAGCTGTTTTTT.

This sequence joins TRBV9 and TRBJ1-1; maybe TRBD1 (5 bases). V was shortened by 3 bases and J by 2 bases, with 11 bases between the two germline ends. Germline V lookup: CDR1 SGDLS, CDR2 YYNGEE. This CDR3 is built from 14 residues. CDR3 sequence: CASSAQVGNTEAFF. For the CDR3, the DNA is TGTGCCAGCAGCGCACAGGTGGGCAACACTGAAGCTTTCTTT.

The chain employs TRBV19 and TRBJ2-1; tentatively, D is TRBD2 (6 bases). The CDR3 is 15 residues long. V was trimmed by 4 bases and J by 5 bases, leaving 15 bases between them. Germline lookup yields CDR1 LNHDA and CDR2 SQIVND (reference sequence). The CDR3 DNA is TGTGCCAGTAGTAGCAGGAGGGCCCTCGACAATGAGCAGTTCTTC. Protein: CASSSRRALDNEQFF.

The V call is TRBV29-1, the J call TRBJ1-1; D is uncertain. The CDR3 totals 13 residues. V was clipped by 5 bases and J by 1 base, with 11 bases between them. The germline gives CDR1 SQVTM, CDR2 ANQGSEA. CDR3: CSVYKQGNTEAFF. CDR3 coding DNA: TGCAGCGTTTACAAACAAGGGAACACTGAAGCTTTCTTT.

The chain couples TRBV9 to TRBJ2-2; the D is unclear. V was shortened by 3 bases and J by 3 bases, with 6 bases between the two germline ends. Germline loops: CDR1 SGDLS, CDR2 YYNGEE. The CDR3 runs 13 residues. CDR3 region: CASSAYYTGELFF. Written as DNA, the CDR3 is TGTGCCAGCAGCGCCTACTACACCGGGGAGCTGTTTTTT.